A single T cell receptor (beta chain) is shown here with its context. The sample is drawn from a study of memory CD4+ T cells and cytomegalovirus serostatus. Across the study: Donors were healthy Belgian adults, several CMV seropositive and some 24 seronegative.

V lost 5 bases to trimming and J lost 1 base; unmatched junction nucleotides: 8. This CDR3 is built from 18 residues. Germline CDR1 reads ENHRY; CDR2 reads SYGVKD. The sort gate was single viable CD3+CD4+CD8-CD45RO+ cells for memory CD4+ T cells. Libraries were prepared by immunoSEQ multiplex PCR; TCRdb keeps only in-frame clonotypes and omits some of them. The table lists over 45,000 clones, around 76% of them singletons, with over 0.35% in the top ten. J is TRBJ2-2 and V is TRBV10-3; 12 bases map to TRBD2. Material for sequencing was memory CD4+ T cells from blood. This TCR came from an adult in good health and CMV-seronegative. In DNA form, the CDR3 reads TGTGCCATCAGTAGGGGGGGACTAGCGGGTCGGAACACCGGGGAGCTGTTTTTT. Translation gives CAISRGGLAGRNTGELFF.